The 25 T cell receptor beta chains listed next were all sequenced from one sample in a study of blood T cell repertoires in COVID-19. Profiling relied on immunoSEQ multiplex PCR, and the TCRdb table lists in-frame clones only, not all of them. The sample includes approximately 530,000 clones, about 88% seen only once; the top ten take roughly 7.3%. Sequenced material: peripheral blood. The receptors were sampled from a woman between 50 and 59 years old with COVID-19, enrolled during active disease.

This rearrangement joins TRBV28 to TRBJ2-3, with 12 bases that match TRBD2. CDR1 is MDHEN, CDR2 SYDVKM, per germline. CDR3 length: 16 residues. The V segment lost 2 bases and the J segment 6 bases; nucleotides outside the gene matches: 6. The CDR3 here is CASSLGTSGFVDTQYF. CDR3 coding DNA: TGTGCCAGCAGTTTAGGGACTAGCGGGTTTGTCGATACGCAGTATTTT.

The genes are TRBV5-1 and TRBJ1-2, with 8 nucleotides matching TRBD1. Unmatched junction bases numbered 16, after V lost 3 bases and J lost 3 bases. The length of the CDR3 is 18 residues. CDR1 is SGHRS and CDR2 is YFSETQ in the germline V gene. CDR3 in amino acids: CASSSRPSGQGRDYGYTF. CDR3 nucleotide sequence: TGCGCCAGCAGCTCTCGGCCGTCCGGACAGGGTCGCGACTATGGCTACACCTTC. Full variable domain (missing parts from reference TRBV5-1 and TRBJ1-2): KAGVTQTPRYLIKTRGQQVTLSCSPISGHRSVSWYQQTPGQGLQFLFEYFSETQRNKGNFPGRFSGRQFSNSRSEMNVSTLELGDSALYLCASSSRPSGQGRDYGYTFGSGTRLTVV.

V usage is TRBV19 and J usage is TRBJ2-4, with 9 positions matching TRBD1. The trim removed 5 bases at V and 8 bases at J, leaving 13 bases unmatched. Germline lookup yields CDR1 LNHDA and CDR2 SQIVND (reference sequence). The CDR3 runs to 16 residues. The CDR3 region is CASSLTGGALSDIQYF. The CDR3 coding sequence is TGTGCCAGTAGTCTTACAGGGGGCGCTTTGTCGGACATTCAGTACTTC.

The count of this clone is one. The rearrangement links TRBV4-2 to TRBJ2-2, with 8 positions matching TRBD2. Germline CDR1 reads LGHNA; CDR2 reads YNFKEQ. The V and J ends lost 0 bases and 6 bases, in that order; junction bases with no gene match: 12. The CDR3 has 18 residues. The CDR3 DNA sequence: TGTGCCAGCAGCCAAGATGTGTCCAGCGGGGGCCTCCCCGGGGAGCTGTTTTTT. It encodes CASSQDVSSGGLPGELFF.

V is TRBV30 and J is TRBJ1-2; D call uncertain. V was pared by 3 bases and J by 2 bases, with 10 bases between. The germline V gene has CDR1 GTSNPN and CDR2 SVGIG (reference sequence). This CDR3 has 13 amino acids. The CDR3 region is CAWSPWLNYGYTF. CDR3 nucleotide sequence: TGTGCCTGGAGCCCTTGGCTGAACTATGGCTACACCTTC. Using reference TRBV30 and TRBJ1-2 for the parts outside the CDR3, the full variable domain is SQTIHQWPATLVQPVGSPLSLECTVEGTSNPNLYWYRQAAGRGLQLLFYSVGIGQISSEVPQNLSASRPQDRQFILSSKKLLLSDSGFYLCAWSPWLNYGYTFGSGTRLTVV.

V usage is TRBV6-5 and J usage is TRBJ1-5, with 9 nucleotides matching TRBD1. Germline CDR1 reads MNHEY; CDR2 reads SVGAGI. CDR3 size: 14 residues. Trimming cost V 5 bases and J 6 bases; bases outside gene matches: 5. The CDR3 bases are TGTGCCAGCAGTCGGACAGGGGAAATTCAGCCCCAGCATTTT. Translation gives CASSRTGEIQPQHF.

This chain links TRBV5-6 with TRBJ1-2; 7 nucleotides agree with TRBD1. V was clipped by 3 bases and J by 8 bases; unmatched bases: 16. This CDR3 spans 16 amino acids. Per germline, CDR1 SGHDT and CDR2 YYEEEE. CDR3 sequence (DNA): TGTGCCAGCAGCTCCGGACCGACAGGGCGACGGGGAGGCTACACCTTC. It yields the protein CASSSGPTGRRGGYTF.

The chain links TRBV7-8 to TRBJ2-7; 12 bases are a match to TRBD1. This CDR3 spans 15 amino acids. Germline V gene data show CDR1 as SGHVS and CDR2 as FQNEAQ. The V segment lost 5 bases and the J segment 6 bases; nucleotides outside the gene matches: 8. The CDR3 region is CASSPRGQGATEQYF. The CDR3 bases are TGTGCCAGCAGCCCTAGGGGACAGGGGGCGACCGAGCAGTACTTC. Variable domain in full (rest from reference TRBV7-8 and TRBJ2-7): GAGVSQSPRYKVAKRGQDVALRCDPISGHVSLFWYQQALGQGPEFLTYFQNEAQLDKSGLPSDRFFAERPEGSVSTLKIQRTQQEDSAVYLCASSPRGQGATEQYFGPGTRLTVT.

The chain links TRBV9 to TRBJ2-7, with 9 positions matching TRBD2. The CDR3 covers 15 residues. The germline CDR1 and CDR2 sequences are SGDLS and YYNGEE. V shed 0 bases, J shed 0 bases, and the junction held 1 base outside the gene matches. CDR3 residues: CASSVGSGSSYEQYF. CDR3 nucleotide sequence: TGTGCCAGCAGCGTAGGTAGCGGGAGCTCCTACGAGCAGTACTTC. The complete variable domain, with remaining parts taken from reference TRBV9 and TRBJ2-7, reads DSGVTQTPKHLITATGQRVTLRCSPRSGDLSVYWYQQSLDQGLQFLIQYYNGEERAKGNILERFSAQQFPDLHSELNLSSLELGDSALYFCASSVGSGSSYEQYFGPGTRLTVT.

V gene TRBV6-6 combines with J gene TRBJ1-2, with 10 nucleotides matching TRBD1. V lost 1 base to trimming and J lost 6 bases; unmatched junction nucleotides: 2. CDR1 and CDR2 from the germline V gene are MNHNY and SVGAGI (reference sequence). CDR3 length: 14 amino acids. The chain's CDR3 is CASSYLTGGDGYTF. CDR3 in DNA: TGTGCCAGCAGTTACTTGACAGGGGGCGATGGCTACACCTTC.

The rearrangement uses TRBV12-3 or TRBV12-4 and TRBJ2-7, with 7 bases aligning to TRBD1. With V trimmed by 4 bases and J by 6 bases, 0 bases remained unmatched. The length of the CDR3 is 11 residues. CDR3 nucleotide sequence: TGTGCCAGCAGTTACAGGGGCGAGCAGTACTTC. It translates to CASSYRGEQYF.

This chain links TRBV3-1 (or the pseudogene TRBV3-2) with TRBJ2-1; tentatively, D is TRBD1 (5 bases). The CDR3 sequence is 15 residues long. Germline assignment: CDR1 LGHDT and CDR2 YNNKEL (reference sequence). The V end lost 6 bases, the J end lost 2 bases, and 14 bases lay between the germline ends. CDR3 loop: CASRSTAFPYNEQFF. The DNA of the CDR3 is TGTGCCAGCAGGTCGACAGCTTTTCCCTACAATGAGCAGTTCTTC.

A remark on this clone: Other DNA sequences in this sample translate to the same CDR3. The chain carries TRBV6-5 and TRBJ1-1, with unresolved D. Germline V lookup: CDR1 MNHEY, CDR2 SVGAGI. The CDR3 spans 11 residues. V was shortened by 6 bases and J by 5 bases, with 7 bases between the two germline ends. The CDR3 is CASSPGTEAFF. The CDR3 DNA reads TGTGCCAGCAGCCCCGGGACTGAAGCTTTCTTT.

This sequence joins TRBV11-2 and TRBJ1-6, with 11 positions matching TRBD1. Germline assignment: CDR1 SGHAT and CDR2 FQNNGV. This CDR3 has 16 residues. The junction had 9 bases not matched to a gene; V was cut back by 5 bases and J by 9 bases. Here the CDR3 DNA reads TGTGCCAGCAGCCTTACAGGACAGGGGGCGAGTTCACCCCTCCACTTT. This translates into CASSLTGQGASSPLHF.

A few counts support this clone. The chain recombines TRBV30 with TRBJ1-2; 7 bases fit TRBD1. The CDR3 covers 13 residues. Germline CDR1 reads GTSNPN; CDR2 reads SVGIG (reference sequence). CDR3 in amino acids: CAGAQGEYFGYTF. The CDR3 DNA sequence: TGTGCGGGAGCCCAGGGGGAGTACTTTGGCTACACCTTC.

The chain carries TRBV11-1 and TRBJ1-6; 7 positions match TRBD1. This CDR3 region has 14 residues. Per the germline V gene, CDR1 is SGHAT and CDR2 is FQDESV (reference sequence). V gave up 5 bases and J gave up 8 bases; unmatched junction bases: 6. In nucleotides, the CDR3 is TGTGCCAGCAGCCCGCCGGGACAGTATTCACCCCTCCACTTT. Its protein is CASSPPGQYSPLHF.

This clone was seen once. The chain combines TRBV5-4 with TRBJ1-1, with D possibly matching TRBD1 (6 bases). CDR1 is SGHNT and CDR2 is YYREEE in the germline V gene (reference sequence). This CDR3 spans 14 amino acids. The V and J ends lost 3 bases and 1 base respectively, with 10 bases between them. The CDR3 nucleotides are TGTGCCAGCAGCTCCGGGGACAAGAACACTGAAGCTTTCTTT. As protein: CASSSGDKNTEAFF.

This clone showed up just a few times. This sequence joins TRBV27 and TRBJ2-7; 10 positions agree with TRBD1. Germline trimming cut 7 bases from V and 2 bases from J; bases unmatched to any gene: 8. Germline CDR1 is MNHEY and CDR2 is SMNVEV (reference sequence). The CDR3 sequence is 15 residues long. CDR3 sequence reads: CASTARQGAAYEQYF. The CDR3 coding sequence is TGTGCCAGCACCGCCCGACAGGGGGCGGCCTACGAGCAGTACTTC.

The chain joins TRBV7-6 to TRBJ1-1, with a possible D match to TRBD1 (5 bases). This CDR3 comprises 11 residues. Deletions cut 10 bases from V and 3 bases from J, with 9 bases between. Looked up from germline, CDR1 is SGHVS and CDR2 is FNYEAQ. DNA of the CDR3: TGTGCCACCTCGGGGGACACTGAAGCTTTCTTT. Amino acid sequence: CATSGDTEAFF.

This chain joins TRBV6-6 and TRBJ2-7; 7 bases map to TRBD1. The V segment lost 4 bases and the J segment 6 bases; nucleotides outside the gene matches: 15. This CDR3 contains 16 residues. The germline V gene has CDR1 MNHNY and CDR2 SVGAGI (reference sequence). The CDR3 DNA sequence: TGTGCCAGCAGTTTCGAGCTCGGACAGGCATCAGGCGAGCAGTACTTC. Protein sequence: CASSFELGQASGEQYF.

The chain recombines TRBV30 with TRBJ2-1; the match to TRBD2 covers 9 bases. Losses at the gene ends were 4 bases for V and 10 bases for J; bases not matched to a gene: 8. The CDR3 sequence is 13 residues long. Germline V gives CDR1 GTSNPN, CDR2 SVGIG (reference sequence). The CDR3 loop is CAWMAGGLGEQFF. The CDR3 nucleotides read TGTGCCTGGATGGCGGGGGGGCTAGGAGAGCAGTTCTTC.

The genes are TRBV20-1 and TRBJ2-1, with TRBD1 matching over 7 bases. There are 11 residues in the CDR3. Trimming at V came to 6 bases and at J to 10 bases, leaving 6 bases not matched to a gene. CDR1 is DFQATT, CDR2 SNEGSKA, per germline (reference sequence). As DNA, the CDR3 is TGCAGTGCCGAGCTCAGGGGGGAGCAGTTCTTC. Translation: CSAELRGEQFF.

This chain joins TRBV30 and TRBJ1-4, with a weak D call TRBD1 (6 bases). The CDR3 consists of 11 residues. Trimming cost V 5 bases and J 10 bases, with 11 bases left between them. The V gene's germline CDR1 is GTSNPN and CDR2 SVGIG (reference sequence). CDR3 coding DNA: TGTGCCTGGGGAAGGGGGAGAAAACTGTTTTTT. This encodes CAWGRGRKLFF. Full variable domain (outside the CDR3, taken from reference TRBV30 and TRBJ1-4): SQTIHQWPATLVQPVGSPLSLECTVEGTSNPNLYWYRQAAGRGLQLLFYSVGIGQISSEVPQNLSASRPQDRQFILSSKKLLLSDSGFYLCAWGRGRKLFFGSGTQLSVL.

The V call is TRBV5-1, the J call TRBJ1-1; D is perhaps TRBD1 (5 bases). In germline, CDR1 is SGHRS, CDR2 YFSETQ. The germline V and J ends were trimmed by 4 bases and 9 bases, with 13 bases remaining between them. The CDR3 has 12 amino acids. CDR3 DNA sequence: TGCGCCAGCAGCCGGACGGAGGGGCAAGCTTTCTTT. Translation gives CASSRTEGQAFF.

This clone was detected once. The chain has TRBV28 and TRBJ1-1, with D perhaps TRBD1 (6 bases). The CDR3 spans 10 residues. V gave up 6 bases and J gave up 8 bases, with 7 bases separating them. Germline lookup yields CDR1 MDHEN and CDR2 SYDVKM. DNA of the CDR3: TGTGCCAGCAGGGACAGCGAAGCTTTCTTT. This translates into CASRDSEAFF. Supplemented by reference TRBV28 and TRBJ1-1, the full variable domain reads DVKVTQSSRYLVKRTGEKVFLECVQDMDHENMFWYRQDPGLGLRLIYFSYDVKMKEKGDIPEGYSVSREKKERFSLILESASTNQTSMYLCASRDSEAFFGQGTRLTVV.